The subject of this entry is one T cell receptor beta chain. Irradiated, violet-dye-labeled stimulator cells, some 200,000 in number, were plated with some 200,000 CFSE-labeled responder cells. This specimen belongs to a study of graft-versus-host responses after intestinal transplantation. At the level of the study: Anti-thymocyte globulin induction was given to all recipients, followed by tacrolimus and steroids for three to four years.

The data were produced by immunoSEQ multiplex PCR, yet TCRdb's version contains in-frame clones alone and is incomplete. Of 11,000 to 15,000 clones in the sample, roughly a third were seen once. Trimming took 0 bases from V and 8 from J; bases not matched to a gene: 5. Germline CDR1 reads LGHNA; CDR2 reads YNFKEQ. There are 16 residues in the CDR3. V is TRBV4-2 and J is TRBJ2-1; TRBD2 matches at 12 bases. The specimen was alloreactive CD8+ T cells from a mixed lymphocyte reaction culture, collected before intestinal transplant. Subset meaning: CFSE-low proliferating T cells sorted from approximately 6-day pre-transplant mixed lymphocyte reaction (GvH or HvG direction). This receptor was obtained from a human patient who received an intestinal transplant. The CDR3 DNA is TGTGCCAGCAGCCAAGACCCTAGCGGGGGGGCCTATGAGCAGTTCTTC. Translated, it gives CASSQDPSGGAYEQFF.